The 28 T cell receptor beta chains below all came from one sample that was sequenced in a study of control samples from healthy donors and cancer patients. Clones were sequenced by immunoSEQ multiplex PCR, and TCRdb holds only the in-frame ones, with some missing. The data contain about 82,000 clones, approximately 89% of them singletons. The sequenced sample was blood. The receptors here all came from a man aged 45-65 years in good health.

V is TRBV12-5 and J is TRBJ1-5; D might be TRBD1 (5 bases). Deletions cut 7 bases from V and 4 bases from J, with 14 bases between. Germline CDR1 and CDR2: LGHNT and FRNRAP. This CDR3 contains 14 residues. The CDR3 is CASAPGVENQPQHF. DNA of the CDR3: TGTGCTAGTGCCCCGGGGGTTGAGAATCAGCCCCAGCATTTT.

V usage is TRBV5-1 and J usage is TRBJ1-1, with 10 bases aligning to TRBD1. The CDR3 runs 15 residues. With 3 bases clipped from V and 1 base from J, the junction kept 3 bases outside the gene matches. In germline, CDR1 is SGHRS, CDR2 YFSETQ. The CDR3 reads CASSWGTGENTEAFF. The CDR3 coding sequence is TGCGCCAGCAGCTGGGGGACAGGGGAGAACACTGAAGCTTTCTTT. Full variable domain (outside the CDR3, taken from reference TRBV5-1 and TRBJ1-1): KAGVTQTPRYLIKTRGQQVTLSCSPISGHRSVSWYQQTPGQGLQFLFEYFSETQRNKGNFPGRFSGRQFSNSRSEMNVSTLELGDSALYLCASSWGTGENTEAFFGQGTRLTVV.

V and J are TRBV2 and TRBJ2-5, with D hard to call. The CDR3 spans 12 residues. Germline lookup yields CDR1 SNHLY and CDR2 FYNNEI. Trimming took off 7 bases at V and 4 bases at J, with 10 bases between the two ends. The CDR3 coding sequence is TGTGCCAGCATTCGATCGGGAGAGACCCAGTACTTC. Encoded protein: CASIRSGETQYF.

This clone was detected once. This chain connects TRBV5-1 to TRBJ2-3, with 9 bases matching TRBD2. Germline V gives CDR1 SGHRS, CDR2 YFSETQ. J gave up 5 bases and V 0 bases, and 7 bases lay outside the gene matches. This CDR3 region has 16 residues. The CDR3 DNA reads as TGCGCCAGCAGCTTGGCGGCGGGAGGGTCGGGAGATACGCAGTATTTT. Its protein is CASSLAAGGSGDTQYF.

J is TRBJ2-3 and V is TRBV5-1; 11 bases align to TRBD2. The length of the CDR3 is 15 residues. Trimming cost V 1 base and J 7 bases; bases outside gene matches: 5. Germline V lookup: CDR1 SGHRS, CDR2 YFSETQ. Here the CDR3 reads CASSLRIAGGHTQYF. Written as DNA, the CDR3 is TGCGCCAGCAGCTTGCGGATAGCGGGAGGGCATACGCAGTATTTT.

The rearrangement uses TRBV19 and TRBJ1-3; D uncertain. The CDR3 spans 14 residues. The V gene's germline CDR1 is LNHDA and CDR2 SQIVND (reference sequence). V lost 7 bases and J 0 bases, leaving 10 bases between the germline ends. Here the CDR3 DNA reads TGTGCCAGTACCTCGGTTAGCTCTGGAAACACCATATATTTT. Protein product: CASTSVSSGNTIYF.

In its sample, this clone was seen once. The rearrangement uses TRBV18 and TRBJ1-2, with TRBD1 as a possible D gene (6 bases). CDR3 length equals 14 residues. From germline, CDR1 is KGHSH and CDR2 LQKENI. The V gene lost 3 bases and the J gene lost 3 bases, with 11 bases spanning the gap. CDR3 amino acids: CASSPLQGDYGYTF. The CDR3 bases are TGTGCCAGCTCACCGTTACAGGGAGACTATGGCTACACCTTC. The entire variable domain, with the rest obtained from reference TRBV18 and TRBJ1-2, is as follows: NAGVMQNPRHLVRRRGQEARLRCSPMKGHSHVYWYRQLPEEGLKFMVYLQKENIIDESGMPKERFSAEFPKEGPSILRIQQVVRGDSAAYFCASSPLQGDYGYTFGSGTRLTVV.

V usage is TRBV24-1 and J usage is TRBJ1-5; TRBD1 aligns across 11 bases. The V gene's germline CDR1 is KGHDR and CDR2 SFDVKD. The CDR3 is 16 residues long. Losses at the gene ends were 4 bases for V and 4 bases for J; bases not matched to a gene: 5. The CDR3 reads CATSDSGTGGNQPQHF. In DNA form, the CDR3 reads TGTGCCACCAGTGACTCCGGGACAGGGGGGAATCAGCCCCAGCATTTT.

The chain has TRBV6-5 and TRBJ2-5; 9 nucleotides agree with TRBD2. Germline trimming cut 6 bases from V and 4 bases from J; bases unmatched to any gene: 3. Germline V gene sequence: CDR1 MNHEY, CDR2 SVGAGI. CDR3 size: 13 residues. The CDR3 nucleotides are TGTGCCAGCAGGCGGGGGGGGATAGAGACCCAGTACTTC. It codes for CASRRGGIETQYF.

The chain joins TRBV5-6 to TRBJ2-3; the match to TRBD2 covers 7 bases. The V and J ends lost 3 bases and 7 bases, in that order; junction bases with no gene match: 8. This CDR3 is 14 amino acids long. Germline CDR1 SGHDT, CDR2 YYEEEE. For the CDR3, the DNA is TGTGCCAGCAGCTCCGGGGGGAACGTGTATACGCAGTATTTT. Translated: CASSSGGNVYTQYF.

The rearrangement joins TRBV5-6 to TRBJ1-5; D might be TRBD1 (6 bases). Trimming left V 4 bases short and J 1 base short, with 15 bases between. This CDR3 contains 16 residues. Germline lookup yields CDR1 SGHDT and CDR2 YYEEEE. The CDR3 spells CASSQQGGKSNQPQHF. The CDR3, as DNA: TGTGCCAGCAGCCAACAGGGCGGGAAGAGCAATCAGCCCCAGCATTTT.

The rearrangement joins TRBV24-1 to TRBJ1-1, with D maybe TRBD1 (5 bases). In germline, CDR1 is KGHDR, CDR2 SFDVKD. The CDR3 loop spans 13 amino acids. V was pared by 10 bases and J by 1 base, with 12 bases between. CDR3 region: CATIDRENTEAFF. DNA of the CDR3: TGTGCCACGATAGACAGAGAGAACACTGAAGCTTTCTTT.

In nucleotides, the CDR3 is TGCGCCAGCAGTGGTAATTCACCCCTCCACTTT. Translated, it gives CASSGNSPLHF. The chain links TRBV10-2 to TRBJ1-6; D gene unclear. V lost 4 bases to trimming and J lost 6 bases, with 1 base between them. Germline lookup yields CDR1 WSHSY and CDR2 SAAADI. The CDR3 length is 11 residues.

The chain employs TRBV30 and TRBJ2-1; D gene unclear. This CDR3 is 13 amino acids long. Germline CDR1 GTSNPN, CDR2 SVGIG (reference sequence). V was trimmed by 0 bases and J by 9 bases, leaving 12 bases between them. DNA for the CDR3: TGTGCCTGGAGTGTACCGCCATTCAGTGAGCAGTTCTTC. It is translated as CAWSVPPFSEQFF.

This sequence joins TRBV9 and TRBJ1-4; D possibly corresponds to TRBD1 (6 bases). Germline V gives CDR1 SGDLS, CDR2 YYNGEE. V dropped 2 bases and J dropped 10 bases, with 21 bases sitting between them. The CDR3 contains 16 residues. The CDR3 region is CASSVRGDREGGKLFF. The CDR3 nucleotides read TGTGCCAGCAGCGTCAGGGGTGACCGGGAAGGTGGAAAACTGTTTTTT.

The V and J genes are TRBV28 and TRBJ1-5, with unresolved D. The CDR3 has 15 residues. Germline values: CDR1 MDHEN, CDR2 SYDVKM. Trimming cost V 7 bases and J 0 bases, with 13 bases left between them. The CDR3: CASTGLGNSNQPQHF. CDR3 sequence (DNA): TGTGCCAGCACCGGCTTAGGCAATAGCAATCAGCCCCAGCATTTT.

This CDR3 is CASQDSRNQPQHF. The CDR3 region has the DNA TGTGCCAGCCAGGACAGCCGCAATCAGCCCCAGCATTTT. The chain employs TRBV2 and TRBJ1-5, with a tentative D call TRBD1 (6 bases). From germline, CDR1 is SNHLY and CDR2 FYNNEI. Between the trimmed V and J ends, which lost 8 bases and 2 bases, there was a span of 10 bases. This CDR3 has 13 amino acids.

V is TRBV14 and J is TRBJ1-2, with D unclear. CDR3 length: 15 residues. V was cut by 0 bases and J by 4 bases, with 12 bases left in between. CDR1 and CDR2 (germline): SGHDN, FVKESK. Written as DNA, the CDR3 is TGTGCCAGCAGCCAAGATAGGAGGTACGGCTATGGCTACACCTTC. Amino acids: CASSQDRRYGYGYTF.

The chain joins TRBV11-3 to TRBJ2-7; D is perhaps TRBD2 (6 bases). The CDR3 extends over 13 amino acids. Looked up from germline, CDR1 is SGHNT and CDR2 is YENEEA. V dropped 4 bases and J dropped 3 bases, with 10 bases sitting between them. The DNA of the CDR3 is TGTGCCAGCAGCTGGGGACTTTACTACGAGCAGTACTTC. Protein product: CASSWGLYYEQYF.

In regard to this clone: Additional DNA sequences in this sample encode the identical CDR3. The chain couples TRBV9 to TRBJ2-2, with D maybe TRBD2 (5 bases). Germline-derived CDR1 and CDR2 are SGDLS and YYNGEE. This CDR3 comprises 14 residues. V dropped 5 bases and J dropped 0 bases, with 8 bases sitting between them. CDR3 DNA sequence: TGTGCCAGCAGTGCCGGGACGAACACCGGGGAGCTGTTTTTT. It codes for CASSAGTNTGELFF.

The chain recombines TRBV6-6 with TRBJ1-1; no definite D call. The V and J ends lost 4 bases and 4 bases respectively, with 10 bases between them. CDR1 and CDR2 from the germline V gene are MNHNY and SVGAGI (reference sequence). CDR3 length: 13 residues. CDR3 in amino acids: CASSFDTFTEAFF. The DNA of the CDR3 is TGTGCCAGCAGTTTTGACACCTTCACTGAAGCTTTCTTT.

The rearrangement links TRBV5-6 to TRBJ1-1; D might be TRBD1 (6 bases). The CDR3 extends over 17 amino acids. Trimming left V 4 bases short and J 1 base short, with 20 bases between. Germline lookup yields CDR1 SGHDT and CDR2 YYEEEE. The CDR3 sequence is CASSPGQPQMWNTEAFF. The CDR3 DNA reads as TGTGCCAGCAGCCCCGGACAGCCCCAAATGTGGAACACTGAAGCTTTCTTT.

The V call is TRBV21-1, the J call TRBJ2-5. With the DNA end fitting TRBJ2-7 better, the J assignment may be wrong. TRBV21-1 is deemed a pseudogene. The CDR3 has 16 amino acids. CDR3 sequence: CASRGILATLLDEQYF. CDR3 nucleotide sequence: TGTGCCAGCAGGGGGATCTTAGCTACACTGTTAGACGAGCAGTACTTC.

CDR3 protein: CASSTTGGMNTEAFF. Here the CDR3 DNA reads TGTGCCAGTAGTACGACAGGGGGGATGAACACTGAAGCTTTCTTT. The V and J genes are TRBV19 and TRBJ1-1; TRBD1 agrees at 9 bases. Germline trimming cut 4 bases from V and 0 bases from J; bases unmatched to any gene: 3. CDR3 length: 15 residues. Germline V gene data show CDR1 as LNHDA and CDR2 as SQIVND (reference sequence).

V is TRBV5-4 and J is TRBJ2-5; possible D gene TRBD2, 5 bases. Trimming stripped 4 bases from V and 4 bases from J, with 14 bases between. Germline V CDR1 and CDR2: SGHNT, YYREEE (reference sequence). The CDR3 covers 14 residues. The CDR3 DNA follows: TGTGCCAGCAGCCCCAATACTAGACCAGAGACCCAGTACTTC. Residues: CASSPNTRPETQYF.

V is TRBV24-1 and J is TRBJ2-7; TRBD1 matches 9 bases. The junction had 6 bases not matched to a gene; V was cut back by 9 bases and J by 4 bases. The CDR3 is made up of 13 amino acids. The germline V gene encodes CDR1 KGHDR and CDR2 SFDVKD. This CDR3 is CATSGQGRYEQYF. The CDR3 nucleotides are TGTGCCACCTCGGGACAGGGAAGATACGAGCAGTACTTC.

In this sample, this clone turned up once. The rearrangement links TRBV10-1 to TRBJ2-5, with a tentative D call TRBD2 (6 bases). Trimming removed 2 bases from V and 5 bases from J, with 12 bases in between. This CDR3 has 14 amino acids. Germline V lookup: CDR1 WNHNN, CDR2 SYGVQD (reference sequence). The CDR3 protein is CASSEPPGGETQYF. In DNA, the CDR3 is TGCGCCAGCAGTGAGCCCCCAGGAGGGGAGACCCAGTACTTC.

This clone showed up just a few times. V gene TRBV6-5 combines with J gene TRBJ1-1; D gene unclear. Germline loops: CDR1 MNHEY, CDR2 SVGAGI. The CDR3 spans 14 residues. Between the trimmed V and J ends, which lost 6 bases and 3 bases, there was a span of 14 bases. DNA of the CDR3: TGTGCCAGCAGCTTTTCTCGTACAGACACTGAAGCTTTCTTT. Its translation is CASSFSRTDTEAFF.